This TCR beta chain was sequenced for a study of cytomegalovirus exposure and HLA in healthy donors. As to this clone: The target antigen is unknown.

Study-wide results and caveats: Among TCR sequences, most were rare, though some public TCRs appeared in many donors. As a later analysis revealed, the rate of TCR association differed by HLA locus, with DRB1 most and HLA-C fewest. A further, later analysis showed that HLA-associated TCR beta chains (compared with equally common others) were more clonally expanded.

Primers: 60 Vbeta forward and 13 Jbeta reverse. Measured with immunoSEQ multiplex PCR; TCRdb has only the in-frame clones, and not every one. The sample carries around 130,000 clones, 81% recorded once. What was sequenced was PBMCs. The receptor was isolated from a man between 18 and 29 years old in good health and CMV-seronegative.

CDR3 sequence: CASSHAYRGLGWETQYF. CDR3 sequence (DNA): TGTGCCAGCAGCCATGCCTATAGGGGTCTTGGCTGGGAGACCCAGTACTTC. The chain couples TRBV14 to TRBJ2-5; a possible D gene is TRBD1 (5 bases). Germline assignment: CDR1 SGHDN and CDR2 FVKESK. Trimming pared 3 bases from V and 5 bases from J, leaving 22 bases between. This CDR3 comprises 17 residues.